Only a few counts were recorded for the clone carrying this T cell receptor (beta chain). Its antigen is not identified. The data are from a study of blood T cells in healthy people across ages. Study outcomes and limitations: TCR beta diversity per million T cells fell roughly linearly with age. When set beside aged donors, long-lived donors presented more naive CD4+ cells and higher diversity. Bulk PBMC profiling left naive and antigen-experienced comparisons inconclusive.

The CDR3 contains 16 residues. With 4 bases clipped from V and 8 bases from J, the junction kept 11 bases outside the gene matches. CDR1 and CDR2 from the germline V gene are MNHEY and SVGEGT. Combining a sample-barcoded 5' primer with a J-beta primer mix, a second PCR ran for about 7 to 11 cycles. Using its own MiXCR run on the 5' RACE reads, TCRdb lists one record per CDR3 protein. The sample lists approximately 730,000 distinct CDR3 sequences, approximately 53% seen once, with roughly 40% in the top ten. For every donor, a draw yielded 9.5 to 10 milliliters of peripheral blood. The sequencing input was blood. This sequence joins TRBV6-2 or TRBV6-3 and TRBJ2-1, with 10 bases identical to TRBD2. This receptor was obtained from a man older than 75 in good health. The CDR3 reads CASSSPASGSIHEQFF. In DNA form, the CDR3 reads TGTGCCAGCAGTTCCCCAGCTAGCGGGAGTATCCATGAGCAGTTCTTC.